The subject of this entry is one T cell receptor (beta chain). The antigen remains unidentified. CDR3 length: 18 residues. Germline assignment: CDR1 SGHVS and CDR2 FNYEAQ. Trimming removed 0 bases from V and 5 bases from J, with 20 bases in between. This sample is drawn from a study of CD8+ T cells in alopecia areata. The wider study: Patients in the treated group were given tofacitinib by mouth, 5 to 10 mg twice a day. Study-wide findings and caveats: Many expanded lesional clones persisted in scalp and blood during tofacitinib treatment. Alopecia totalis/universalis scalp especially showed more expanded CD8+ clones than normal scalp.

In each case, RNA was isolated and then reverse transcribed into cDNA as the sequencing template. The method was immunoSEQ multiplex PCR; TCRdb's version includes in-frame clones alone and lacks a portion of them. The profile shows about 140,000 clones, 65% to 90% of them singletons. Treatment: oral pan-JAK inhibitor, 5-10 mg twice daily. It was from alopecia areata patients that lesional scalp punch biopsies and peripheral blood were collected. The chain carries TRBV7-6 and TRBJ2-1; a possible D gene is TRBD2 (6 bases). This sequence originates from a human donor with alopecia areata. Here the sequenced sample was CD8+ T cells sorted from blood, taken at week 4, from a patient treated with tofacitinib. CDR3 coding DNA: TGTGCCAGCAGCTTAGCGCCCAGACTAGTATTCGGCAACAATGAGCAGTTCTTC. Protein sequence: CASSLAPRLVFGNNEQFF.